This passage covers 2 T cell receptor beta chains from one sample sequenced in a study of identical twins. From the 5' RACE reads, TCRdb called clonotypes with MiXCR, one entry per CDR3 protein. The sample holds 500,000 or so distinct CDR3 sequences, roughly an eighth seen once. A further study also used this sample, focusing on yellow fever vaccine responses in identical twins.

Sequenced: CD4+ T cells sorted from blood. The source of these receptors is a woman under 30 in good health.

This clonotype was found many times. V usage is TRBV11-2 and J usage is TRBJ2-1; TRBD1 agrees at 7 bases. CDR3 length equals 18 residues. The V gene end was trimmed by 1 base and the J gene end by 0 bases; junction bases not matched to a gene: 9. The germline CDR1 and CDR2 sequences are SGHAT and FQNNGV. CDR3 loop: CASSLVTGTVSSYNEQFF. CDR3 in DNA: TGTGCCAGCAGCTTAGTTACGGGGACAGTTAGCTCCTACAATGAGCAGTTCTTC.

The V gene is TRBV6-1, the J gene TRBJ2-7, with D perhaps given as TRBD1 or TRBD2 (5 bases each). CDR3 length: 15 residues. The ends were cut back, 3 bases at V and 6 bases at J, with 18 bases in the middle. Germline values: CDR1 MNHNS, CDR2 SASEGT. CDR3 residues: CASSEFQGALGEQYF. The CDR3 DNA follows: TGTGCCAGCAGTGAGTTCCAGGGAGCCCTAGGCGAGCAGTACTTC.